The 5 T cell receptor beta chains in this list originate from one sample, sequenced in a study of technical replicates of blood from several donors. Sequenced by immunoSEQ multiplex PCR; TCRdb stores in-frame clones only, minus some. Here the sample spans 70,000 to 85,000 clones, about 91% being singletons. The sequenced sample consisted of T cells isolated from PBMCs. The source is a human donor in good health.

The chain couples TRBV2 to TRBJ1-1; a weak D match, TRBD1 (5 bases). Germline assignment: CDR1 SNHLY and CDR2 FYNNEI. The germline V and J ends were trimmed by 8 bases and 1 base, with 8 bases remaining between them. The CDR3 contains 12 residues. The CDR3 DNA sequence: TGTGCCAGCCGCAGGGAGAACACTGAAGCTTTCTTT. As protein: CASRRENTEAFF.

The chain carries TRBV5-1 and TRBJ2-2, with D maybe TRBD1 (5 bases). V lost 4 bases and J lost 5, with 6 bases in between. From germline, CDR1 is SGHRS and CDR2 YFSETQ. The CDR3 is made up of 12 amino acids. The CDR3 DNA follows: TGCGCCAGCAGCCAGGGAACCGGGGAGCTGTTTTTT. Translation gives CASSQGTGELFF.

The CDR3 DNA follows: TGTGCCATCAGTCAGGGGGACACCGGGGAGCTGTTTTTT. It codes for CAISQGDTGELFF. V and J are TRBV10-3 and TRBJ2-2; 7 nucleotides match TRBD1. This CDR3 is built from 13 residues. V was pared by 5 bases and J by 3 bases, with 0 bases of the junction left unmatched. Per the germline V gene, CDR1 is ENHRY and CDR2 is SYGVKD.

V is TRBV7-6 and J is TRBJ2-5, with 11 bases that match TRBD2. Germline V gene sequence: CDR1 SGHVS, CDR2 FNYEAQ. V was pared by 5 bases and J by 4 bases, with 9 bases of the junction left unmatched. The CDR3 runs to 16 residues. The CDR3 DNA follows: TGTGCCAGCAGCCCTCGGATACTAGCGGGAGCAGAGACCCAGTACTTC. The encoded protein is CASSPRILAGAETQYF.

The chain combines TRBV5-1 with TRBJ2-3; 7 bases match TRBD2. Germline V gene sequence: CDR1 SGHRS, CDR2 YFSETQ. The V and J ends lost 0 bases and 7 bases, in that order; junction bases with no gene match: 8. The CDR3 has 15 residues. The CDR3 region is CASSLATGAGNTQYF. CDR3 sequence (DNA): TGCGCCAGCAGCTTGGCAACGGGAGCGGGAAATACGCAGTATTTT.